This T cell receptor beta chain came from a study of cytomegalovirus exposure and HLA in healthy donors. Germline V gives CDR1 LGHNT, CDR2 FRNRAP. V shed 4 bases and J 3 bases; nucleotides not matched to a gene: 13. CDR3 size: 18 residues. Use of 60 Vbeta and 13 Jbeta primers characterized the PCR. TCRdb's copy holds only in-frame clones and misses some; the assay was immunoSEQ multiplex PCR. The sample carries around 120,000 clones, 50% to 70% recorded once. This clone was found a few times. This chain connects TRBV12-5 to TRBJ2-7, with 12 positions matching TRBD2. The sample taken for sequencing was PBMCs. The source is a woman aged 40 to 55 in good health and CMV-seropositive. The CDR3 DNA is TGTGCTAGTGGTTCCTATCGTTCCGGGACTAGCGGGTTCTACGAGCAGTACTTC. This encodes CASGSYRSGTSGFYEQYF.